This TCR beta chain was observed in a study of blood T cell repertoires in COVID-19. After removal of 2 bases from V and 2 bases from J, the junction contained 12 bases not matched to a gene. Looked up from germline, CDR1 is SGHTA and CDR2 is FQGNSA. The CDR3 totals 18 residues. The method was immunoSEQ multiplex PCR; TCRdb's version includes in-frame clones alone and lacks a portion of them. The sample lists 250,000 to 300,000 clones, over 65% occurring once. This chain links TRBV7-2 with TRBJ2-3; TRBD2 matches 8 bases. Sample: peripheral blood. This clonotype was sampled from a woman older than 75 with acute or convalescent COVID-19. CDR3 in DNA: TGTGCCAGCAGCTTACATGACTCCGGGGGGGTGATCACAGATACGCAGTATTTT. It specifies CASSLHDSGGVITDTQYF. Drawing the rest from reference TRBV7-2 and TRBJ2-3, the complete variable domain is GAGVSQSPSNKVTEKGKDVELRCDPISGHTALYWYRQSLGQGLEFLIYFQGNSAPDKSGLPSDRFSAERTGGSVSTLTIQRTQQEDSAVYLCASSLHDSGGVITDTQYFGPGTRLTVL.